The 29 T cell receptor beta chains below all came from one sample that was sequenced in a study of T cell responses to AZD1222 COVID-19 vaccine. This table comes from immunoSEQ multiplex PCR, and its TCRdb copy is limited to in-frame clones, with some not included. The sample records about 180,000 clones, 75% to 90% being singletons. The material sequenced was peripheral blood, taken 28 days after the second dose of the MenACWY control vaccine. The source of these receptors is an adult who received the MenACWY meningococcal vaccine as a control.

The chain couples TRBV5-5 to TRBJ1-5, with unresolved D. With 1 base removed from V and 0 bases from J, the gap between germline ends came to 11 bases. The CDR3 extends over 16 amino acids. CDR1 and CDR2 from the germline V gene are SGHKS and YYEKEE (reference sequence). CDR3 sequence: CASSLFSDYSNQPQHF. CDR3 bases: TGTGCCAGCAGCTTGTTCTCAGATTATAGCAATCAGCCCCAGCATTTT.

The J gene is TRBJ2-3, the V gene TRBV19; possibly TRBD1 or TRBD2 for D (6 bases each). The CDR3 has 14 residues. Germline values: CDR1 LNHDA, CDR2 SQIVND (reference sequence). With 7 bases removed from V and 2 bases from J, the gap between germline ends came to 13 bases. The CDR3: CASTERGATDTQYF. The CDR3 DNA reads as TGTGCCAGTACGGAGAGGGGGGCCACAGATACGCAGTATTTT.

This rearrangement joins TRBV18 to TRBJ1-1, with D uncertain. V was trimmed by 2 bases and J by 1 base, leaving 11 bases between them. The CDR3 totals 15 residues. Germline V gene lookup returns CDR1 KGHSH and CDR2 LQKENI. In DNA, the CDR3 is TGTGCCAGCTCACCAAGTTCGGGCAGGAACACTGAAGCTTTCTTT. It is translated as CASSPSSGRNTEAFF.

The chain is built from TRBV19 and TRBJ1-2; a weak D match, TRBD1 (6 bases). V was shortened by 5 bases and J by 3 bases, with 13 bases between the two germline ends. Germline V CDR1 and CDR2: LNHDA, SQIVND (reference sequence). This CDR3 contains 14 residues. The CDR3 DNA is TGTGCCAGTAGTCAGACAGGCCGGTACTATGGCTACACCTTC. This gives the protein CASSQTGRYYGYTF.

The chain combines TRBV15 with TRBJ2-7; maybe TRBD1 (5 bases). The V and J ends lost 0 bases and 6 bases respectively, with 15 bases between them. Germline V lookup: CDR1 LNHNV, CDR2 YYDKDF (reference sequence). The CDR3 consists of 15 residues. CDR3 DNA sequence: TGTGCCACCAGCAGAGATTACCGGGCAGGGTCCGAGCAGTACTTC. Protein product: CATSRDYRAGSEQYF.

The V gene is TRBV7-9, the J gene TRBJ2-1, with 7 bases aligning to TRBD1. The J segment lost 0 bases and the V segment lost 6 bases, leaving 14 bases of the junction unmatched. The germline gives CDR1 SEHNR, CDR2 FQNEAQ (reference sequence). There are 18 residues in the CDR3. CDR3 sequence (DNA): TGTGCCAGCAGTTTGAGCCGCAGGGGGTCTAGCTCCTACAATGAGCAGTTCTTC. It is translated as CASSLSRRGSSSYNEQFF.

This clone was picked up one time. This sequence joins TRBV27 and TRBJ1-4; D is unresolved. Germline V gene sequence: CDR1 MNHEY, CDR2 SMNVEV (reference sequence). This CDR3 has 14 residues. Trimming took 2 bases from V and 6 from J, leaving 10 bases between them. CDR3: CASSLGLDDEKLFF. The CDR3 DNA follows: TGTGCCAGCAGTTTAGGGTTAGATGATGAAAAACTGTTTTTT. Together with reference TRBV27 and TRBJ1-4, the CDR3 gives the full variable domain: EAQVTQNPRYLITVTGKKLTVTCSQNMNHEYMSWYRQDPGLGLRQIYYSMNVEVTDKGDVPEGYKVSRKEKRNFPLILESPSPNQTSLYFCASSLGLDDEKLFFGSGTQLSVL.

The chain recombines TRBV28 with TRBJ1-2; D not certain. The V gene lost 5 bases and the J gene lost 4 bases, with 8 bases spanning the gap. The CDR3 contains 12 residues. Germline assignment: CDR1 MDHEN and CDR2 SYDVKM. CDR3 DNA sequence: TGTGCCAGCAGTCTCCGCCCCTATGGCTACACCTTC. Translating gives CASSLRPYGYTF.

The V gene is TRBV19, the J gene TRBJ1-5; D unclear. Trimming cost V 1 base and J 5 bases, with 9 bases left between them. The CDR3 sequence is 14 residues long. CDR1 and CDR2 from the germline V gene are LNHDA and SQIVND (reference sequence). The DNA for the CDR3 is TGTGCCAGTAGTATAGGGCAGTCATATCAGCCCCAGCATTTT. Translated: CASSIGQSYQPQHF.

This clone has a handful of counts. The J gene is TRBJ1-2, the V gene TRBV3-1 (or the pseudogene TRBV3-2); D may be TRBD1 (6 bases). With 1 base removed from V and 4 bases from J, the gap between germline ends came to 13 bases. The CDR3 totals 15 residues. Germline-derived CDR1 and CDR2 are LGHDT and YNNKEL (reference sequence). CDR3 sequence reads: CASSQGQGRSYGYTF. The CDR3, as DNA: TGTGCCAGCAGCCAAGGGCAGGGGAGGTCCTATGGCTACACCTTC.

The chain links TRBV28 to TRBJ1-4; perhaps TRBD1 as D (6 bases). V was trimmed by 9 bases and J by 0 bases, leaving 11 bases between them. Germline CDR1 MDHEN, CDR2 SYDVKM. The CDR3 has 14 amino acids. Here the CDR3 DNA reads TGTGCCAGTTATAAGGGGGCAACTAATGAAAAACTGTTTTTT. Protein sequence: CASYKGATNEKLFF.

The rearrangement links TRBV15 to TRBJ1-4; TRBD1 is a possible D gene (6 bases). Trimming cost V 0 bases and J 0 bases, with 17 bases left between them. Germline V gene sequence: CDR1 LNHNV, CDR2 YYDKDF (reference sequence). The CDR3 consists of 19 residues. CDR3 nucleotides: TGTGCCACCAGCAGAGAATACAGGGCGGCCAGTGCAACTAATGAAAAACTGTTTTTT. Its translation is CATSREYRAASATNEKLFF. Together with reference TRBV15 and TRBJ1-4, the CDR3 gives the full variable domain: DAMVIQNPRYQVTQFGKPVTLSCSQTLNHNVMYWYQQKSSQAPKLLFHYYDKDFNNEADTPDNFQSRRPNTSFCFLDIRSPGLGDTAMYLCATSREYRAASATNEKLFFGSGTQLSVL.

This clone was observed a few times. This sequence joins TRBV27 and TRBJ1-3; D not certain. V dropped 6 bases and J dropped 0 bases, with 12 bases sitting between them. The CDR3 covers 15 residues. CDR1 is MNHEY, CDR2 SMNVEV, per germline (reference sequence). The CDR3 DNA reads TGTGCCAGCAGCCCTAGGGCTTTCTCTGGAAACACCATATATTTT. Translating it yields CASSPRAFSGNTIYF.

In DNA, the CDR3 is TGTGCCAGCAGCTCACCCCGAGGGAGACTAGCGGTCTACGAGCAGTACTTC. Protein: CASSSPRGRLAVYEQYF. The chain links TRBV9 to TRBJ2-7, with 9 bases aligning to TRBD2. The CDR3 contains 17 residues. From germline, CDR1 is SGDLS and CDR2 YYNGEE. Trimming at V came to 4 bases and at J to 3 bases, leaving 14 bases not matched to a gene. Full variable domain (remainder filled in from reference TRBV9 and TRBJ2-7): DSGVTQTPKHLITATGQRVTLRCSPRSGDLSVYWYQQSLDQGLQFLIQYYNGEERAKGNILERFSAQQFPDLHSELNLSSLELGDSALYFCASSSPRGRLAVYEQYFGPGTRLTVT.

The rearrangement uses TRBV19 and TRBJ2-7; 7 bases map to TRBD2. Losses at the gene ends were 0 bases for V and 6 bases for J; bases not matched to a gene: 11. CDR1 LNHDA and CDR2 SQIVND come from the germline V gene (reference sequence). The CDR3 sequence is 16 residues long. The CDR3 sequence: CASSIDPAGRGSEQYF. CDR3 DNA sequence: TGTGCCAGTAGTATAGACCCCGCGGGGAGGGGCTCCGAGCAGTACTTC.

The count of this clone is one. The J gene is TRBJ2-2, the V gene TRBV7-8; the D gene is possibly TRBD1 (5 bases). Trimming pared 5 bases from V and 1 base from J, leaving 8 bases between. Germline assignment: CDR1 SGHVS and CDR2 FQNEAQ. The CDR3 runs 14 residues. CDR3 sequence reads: CASSRDRNTGELFF. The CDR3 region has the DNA TGTGCCAGCAGCCGAGACAGGAACACCGGGGAGCTGTTTTTT.

Written as DNA, the CDR3 is TGCAGCGTTGACTGGGGTATCGGCGGCTACACCTTC. Residues: CSVDWGIGGYTF. This sequence joins TRBV29-1 and TRBJ1-2; D not resolved. V gave up 3 bases and J gave up 8 bases, with 13 bases separating them. This CDR3 has 12 amino acids. Germline V gives CDR1 SQVTM, CDR2 ANQGSEA.

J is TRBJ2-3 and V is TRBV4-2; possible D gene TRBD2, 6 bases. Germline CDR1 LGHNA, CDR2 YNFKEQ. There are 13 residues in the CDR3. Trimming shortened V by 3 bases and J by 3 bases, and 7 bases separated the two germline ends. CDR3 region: CASSHGGTDTQYF. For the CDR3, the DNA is TGTGCCAGCAGCCATGGGGGGACAGATACGCAGTATTTT.

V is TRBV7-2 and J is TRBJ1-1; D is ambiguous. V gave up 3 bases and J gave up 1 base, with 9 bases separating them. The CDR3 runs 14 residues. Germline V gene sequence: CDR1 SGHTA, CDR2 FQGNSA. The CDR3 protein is CASSFSDWNTEAFF. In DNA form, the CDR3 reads TGTGCCAGCAGCTTCTCAGACTGGAACACTGAAGCTTTCTTT.

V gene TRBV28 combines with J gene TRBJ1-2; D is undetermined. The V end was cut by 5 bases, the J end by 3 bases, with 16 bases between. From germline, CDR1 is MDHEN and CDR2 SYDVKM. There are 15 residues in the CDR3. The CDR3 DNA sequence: TGTGCCAGCAGTCCCTCCCAGGACCGTTACTATGGCTACACCTTC. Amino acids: CASSPSQDRYYGYTF.

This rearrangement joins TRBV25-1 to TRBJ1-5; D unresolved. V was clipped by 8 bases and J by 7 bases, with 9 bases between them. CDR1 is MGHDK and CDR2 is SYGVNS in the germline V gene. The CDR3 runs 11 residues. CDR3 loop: CASSRWQPQHF. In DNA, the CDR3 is TGTGCCAGCTCCCGATGGCAGCCCCAGCATTTT.

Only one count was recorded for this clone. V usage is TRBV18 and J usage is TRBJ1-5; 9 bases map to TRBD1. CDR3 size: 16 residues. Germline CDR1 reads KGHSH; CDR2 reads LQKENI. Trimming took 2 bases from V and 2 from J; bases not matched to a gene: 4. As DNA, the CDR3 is TGTGCCAGCTCACCAACGACAGGGGGTGGCAATCAGCCCCAGCATTTT. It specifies CASSPTTGGGNQPQHF.

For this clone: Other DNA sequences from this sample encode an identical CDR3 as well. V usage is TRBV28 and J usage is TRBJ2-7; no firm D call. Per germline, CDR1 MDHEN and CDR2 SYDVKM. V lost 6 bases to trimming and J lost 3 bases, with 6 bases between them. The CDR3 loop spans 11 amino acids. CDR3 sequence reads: CASSSRYEQYF. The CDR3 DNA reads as TGTGCCAGCAGCTCACGCTACGAGCAGTACTTC.

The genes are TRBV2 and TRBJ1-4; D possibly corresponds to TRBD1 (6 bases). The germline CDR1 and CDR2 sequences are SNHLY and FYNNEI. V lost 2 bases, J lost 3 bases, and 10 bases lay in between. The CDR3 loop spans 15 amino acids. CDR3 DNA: TGTGCCAGCAGTGAAAACAGGGCCCCTAATGAAAAACTGTTTTTT. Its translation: CASSENRAPNEKLFF.

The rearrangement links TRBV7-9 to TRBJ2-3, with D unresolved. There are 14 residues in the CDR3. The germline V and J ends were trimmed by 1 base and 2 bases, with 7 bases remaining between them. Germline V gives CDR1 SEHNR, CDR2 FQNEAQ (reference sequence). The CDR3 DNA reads TGTGCCAGCAGCTTAGGCAGATCCACAGATACGCAGTATTTT. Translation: CASSLGRSTDTQYF.

CDR3 in DNA: TGTGCCAGCAGCCCGGACAGGGGGCGCGGTCAGCCCCAGCATTTT. It specifies CASSPDRGRGQPQHF. This chain uses TRBV6-5 with TRBJ1-5; 11 bases are a match to TRBD1. Unmatched junction bases numbered 7, after V lost 6 bases and J lost 6 bases. This CDR3 comprises 15 residues. The V gene's germline CDR1 is MNHEY and CDR2 SVGAGI.

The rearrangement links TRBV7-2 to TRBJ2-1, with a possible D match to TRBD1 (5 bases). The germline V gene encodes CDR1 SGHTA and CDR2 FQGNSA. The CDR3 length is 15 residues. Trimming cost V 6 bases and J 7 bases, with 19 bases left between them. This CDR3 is CASSPAQGRWNEQFF. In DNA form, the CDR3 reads TGTGCCAGCAGTCCTGCGCAGGGCCGTTGGAATGAGCAGTTCTTC.

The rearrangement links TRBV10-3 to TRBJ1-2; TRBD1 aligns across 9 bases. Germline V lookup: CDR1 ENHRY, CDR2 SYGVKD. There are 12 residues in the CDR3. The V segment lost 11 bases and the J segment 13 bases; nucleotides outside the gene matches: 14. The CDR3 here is CAAQPEQGACTF. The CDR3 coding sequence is TGTGCCGCCCAACCCGAACAGGGGGCCTGCACCTTC.

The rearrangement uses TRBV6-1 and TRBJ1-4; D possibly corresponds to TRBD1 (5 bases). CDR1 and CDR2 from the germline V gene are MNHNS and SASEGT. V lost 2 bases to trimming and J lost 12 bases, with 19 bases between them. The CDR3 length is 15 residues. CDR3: CASSESGEPPKELFF. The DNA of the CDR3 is TGTGCCAGCAGTGAATCGGGGGAGCCGCCTAAGGAACTGTTTTTT.